A single sample gave rise to the 11 T cell receptor beta chains below, sequenced in a study of sequential checkpoint blockade in melanoma. The treatment is: randomized to nivolumab then ipilimumab (arm A) or the reverse (arm B). Sequencing was performed with immunoSEQ multiplex PCR; in TCRdb, only in-frame clones are kept and a portion is missing. The sample has fewer than 20,000 clones; 60% to 75% are singletons. The sample was tumor tissue (inferred from file names), taken from a patient given nivolumab and ipilimumab in sequence. The receptor source for this set is a human donor with melanoma.

This chain links TRBV28 with TRBJ1-3; D unclear. Germline V gene sequence: CDR1 MDHEN, CDR2 SYDVKM. The length of the CDR3 is 14 residues. V was clipped by 2 bases and J by 0 bases, with 5 bases between them. This chain's CDR3 is CASSLTSSGNTIYF. The CDR3 bases are TGTGCCAGCAGTTTAACTAGCTCTGGAAACACCATATATTTT.

The chain joins TRBV4-1 to TRBJ1-5; no firm D call. CDR3 length: 15 residues. The germline V gene encodes CDR1 MGHRA and CDR2 YSYEKL. V lost 5 bases and J 0 bases, leaving 11 bases between the germline ends. CDR3 protein: CASSSRTDSNQPQHF. For the CDR3, the DNA is TGCGCCAGCAGCTCCCGAACGGATAGCAATCAGCCCCAGCATTTT.

The chain couples TRBV12-5 to TRBJ2-7; a weak D match, TRBD2 (5 bases). V shed 3 bases and J shed 3 bases, with 12 bases lying between them. There are 14 residues in the CDR3. Germline-derived CDR1 and CDR2 are LGHNT and FRNRAP. In nucleotides, the CDR3 is TGTGCTAGTGGTTTTAGGAGGACGATCTACGAGCAGTACTTC. The encoded protein is CASGFRRTIYEQYF.

The J gene is TRBJ1-1, the V gene TRBV30, with a tentative D call TRBD1 (5 bases). From germline, CDR1 is GTSNPN and CDR2 SVGIG (reference sequence). There are 13 residues in the CDR3. Trimming removed 3 bases at V and 6 bases at J, with 14 bases between. CDR3 sequence reads: CAWSNQRGSEAFF. The CDR3 DNA reads TGTGCCTGGAGCAACCAGAGGGGATCTGAAGCTTTCTTT.

The CDR3 DNA reads TGTGCCAGCAATCCGGTTTTAGGATCTGGGGAGACCCAGTACTTC. Protein sequence: CASNPVLGSGETQYF. The V gene is TRBV28, the J gene TRBJ2-5; D is ambiguous. Germline-derived CDR1 and CDR2 are MDHEN and SYDVKM. This CDR3 has 15 amino acids. V lost 7 bases, J lost 5 bases, and 20 bases lay in between. Based on the CDR3 plus reference TRBV28 and TRBJ2-5, the full variable domain is DVKVTQSSRYLVKRTGEKVFLECVQDMDHENMFWYRQDPGLGLRLIYFSYDVKMKEKGDIPEGYSVSREKKERFSLILESASTNQTSMYLCASNPVLGSGETQYFGPGTRLLVL.

CDR3 in DNA: TGTGCCAGCAGCCAAGTCGGACTAGCGGGAGATGAGCAGTTCTTC. Translation: CASSQVGLAGDEQFF. The chain uses TRBV14 and TRBJ2-1; 13 bases agree with TRBD2. The V gene end was trimmed by 1 base and the J gene end by 8 bases; junction bases not matched to a gene: 2. Germline V lookup: CDR1 SGHDN, CDR2 FVKESK. The CDR3 sequence is 15 residues long. The whole variable domain, filled in from reference TRBV14 and TRBJ2-1, reads EAGVTQFPSHSVIEKGQTVTLRCDPISGHDNLYWYRRVMGKEIKFLLHFVKESKQDESGMPNNRFLAERTGGTYSTLKVQPAELEDSGVYFCASSQVGLAGDEQFFGPGTRLTVL.

The V and J genes are TRBV12-5 and TRBJ1-1; weak D call: TRBD1 (5 bases). Germline V lookup: CDR1 LGHNT, CDR2 FRNRAP. This CDR3 is 14 amino acids long. DNA of the CDR3: TGTGCCAGCCGATTGGGGCAGGCGAACACTGAAGCTTTCTTT. It codes for CASRLGQANTEAFF. Supplemented by reference TRBV12-5 and TRBJ1-1, the full variable domain reads DARVTQTPRHKVTEMGQEVTMRCQPILGHNTVFWYRQTMMQGLELLAYFRNRAPLDDSGMPKDRFSAEMPDATLATLKIQPSEPRDSAVYFCASRLGQANTEAFFGQGTRLTVV.

CDR3 sequence reads: CASSIAGTLNEQFF. The CDR3 DNA reads TGTGCCAGTAGTATCGCCGGGACTCTCAATGAGCAGTTCTTC. The chain is built from TRBV19 and TRBJ2-1; the D gene is possibly TRBD2 (6 bases). V gave up 3 bases and J gave up 6 bases, with 12 bases separating them. The CDR3 has 14 amino acids. Germline V gene lookup returns CDR1 LNHDA and CDR2 SQIVND (reference sequence).

This clone was seen a handful of times. The rearrangement uses TRBV6-8 and TRBJ2-7; D possibly corresponds to TRBD2 (6 bases). The CDR3 consists of 12 residues. V was trimmed by 5 bases and J by 6 bases, leaving 11 bases between them. Germline CDR1 and CDR2: MNHGY and SAAAGT. As DNA, the CDR3 is TGTGCCAGCAGTGGTGCGGGGCGCGAGCAGTACTTC. This codes for CASSGAGREQYF.

The rearrangement links TRBV7-2 to TRBJ1-5; D gene ambiguous. The V end was cut by 2 bases, the J end by 3 bases, with 5 bases between. Germline assignment: CDR1 SGHTA and CDR2 FQGNSA. This CDR3 region has 13 residues. This CDR3 is CASSLNINQPQHF. In nucleotides, the CDR3 is TGTGCCAGCAGCTTAAACATCAATCAGCCCCAGCATTTT.

The chain is built from TRBV19 and TRBJ2-1; 11 nucleotides line up with TRBD1. V trimming: 4 bases; J trimming: 7 bases; junction bases outside the gene matches: 6. In germline, CDR1 is LNHDA, CDR2 SQIVND (reference sequence). The CDR3 extends over 15 amino acids. The CDR3 DNA reads TGTGCCAGTAGTACATCCGGGACAGGGGGGAATGAGCAGTTCTTC. Amino acid sequence: CASSTSGTGGNEQFF.